These 20 T cell receptor beta chains were sequenced from one sample in a study of cytomegalovirus exposure and HLA in healthy donors. Assay used: immunoSEQ multiplex PCR; TCRdb lists only in-frame clones, some missing. In the table there are about 110,000 clones, roughly 87% of which are singletons. Sequenced sample: PBMCs. Receptors were obtained from a woman aged 18-29 years in good health and CMV-seronegative.

This chain connects TRBV5-1 to TRBJ1-4; D perhaps matches TRBD1 (5 bases). Germline V lookup: CDR1 SGHRS, CDR2 YFSETQ. This CDR3 spans 14 amino acids. Deletions cut 3 bases from V and 4 bases from J, with 10 bases between. CDR3 nucleotides: TGCGCCAGCAGCTCCAGGGCCCATAATGAAAAACTGTTTTTT. Protein sequence: CASSSRAHNEKLFF.

The rearrangement joins TRBV7-9 to TRBJ2-1; no firm D call. Trimming cost V 5 bases and J 0 bases, with 11 bases left between them. In germline, CDR1 is SEHNR, CDR2 FQNEAQ (reference sequence). The CDR3 covers 15 residues. The CDR3 DNA reads as TGTGCCAGCAGCCCCGAGCGCTCCTCCTACAATGAGCAGTTCTTC. Protein: CASSPERSSYNEQFF.

The chain carries TRBV30 and TRBJ2-2, with 7 bases matching TRBD1. CDR1 is GTSNPN, CDR2 SVGIG, per germline (reference sequence). The CDR3 sequence is 15 residues long. V trimming: 3 bases; J trimming: 0 bases; junction bases outside the gene matches: 4. DNA for the CDR3: TGTGCCTGGAGGGTGACAGGGACGAACACCGGGGAGCTGTTTTTT. Translating gives CAWRVTGTNTGELFF.

This clone was seen once. The chain joins TRBV7-9 to TRBJ2-2; 8 bases map to TRBD1. Looked up from germline, CDR1 is SEHNR and CDR2 is FQNEAQ (reference sequence). The ends lost 7 bases at V and 6 bases at J; junction bases unmatched: 4. The length of the CDR3 is 13 residues. CDR3 region: CASINRGSGELFF. CDR3 bases: TGTGCCAGCATCAACAGGGGGTCCGGGGAGCTGTTTTTT.

This CDR3 is CASSVGGSSYNEQFF. DNA for the CDR3: TGTGCCAGCAGTGTTGGGGGGAGCTCCTACAATGAGCAGTTCTTC. The chain carries TRBV6-5 and TRBJ2-1, with a possible D match to TRBD2 (6 bases). Trimming took off 5 bases at V and 0 bases at J, with 11 bases between the two ends. The CDR3 loop spans 15 amino acids. The germline V gene encodes CDR1 MNHEY and CDR2 SVGAGI.

The chain employs TRBV4-3 and TRBJ2-7, with D uncertain. Germline values: CDR1 LGHNA, CDR2 YSLEER. This CDR3 contains 16 residues. V lost 0 bases, J lost 1 base, and 13 bases lay in between. The DNA of the CDR3 is TGCGCCAGCAGCCAAGATTGGCCCGACGGGTCCTACGAGCAGTACTTC. It encodes CASSQDWPDGSYEQYF.

The chain uses TRBV7-8 and TRBJ2-1; TRBD1 matches 7 bases. The CDR3 has 17 residues. CDR1 SGHVS and CDR2 FQNEAQ come from the germline V gene. V shed 4 bases and J 7 bases; nucleotides not matched to a gene: 16. CDR3 sequence reads: CASSSVLRGQGGNEQFF. The CDR3 DNA reads TGTGCCAGCAGCTCCGTTTTAAGGGGGCAGGGTGGAAATGAGCAGTTCTTC. Looking up the rest from reference TRBV7-8 and TRBJ2-1 gives the full variable domain: GAGVSQSPRYKVAKRGQDVALRCDPISGHVSLFWYQQALGQGPEFLTYFQNEAQLDKSGLPSDRFFAERPEGSVSTLKIQRTQQEDSAVYLCASSSVLRGQGGNEQFFGPGTRLTVL.

Notes on this clone: Mismatch with germline at one junction end may stem from a read error. The chain combines TRBV7-6 with TRBJ2-5; 14 bases match TRBD2. Germline values: CDR1 SGHVS, CDR2 FNYEAQ. This CDR3 is 16 amino acids long. The CDR3 sequence: CASSSRLAGGQGTQYF. For the CDR3, the DNA is TGTGCCAGCAGCTCCCGACTAGCGGGGGGGCAAGGGACCCAGTACTTC. The variable domain in full, completed from reference TRBV7-6 and TRBJ2-5, reads GAGVSQSPRYKVTKRGQDVALRCDPISGHVSLYWYRQALGQGPEFLTYFNYEAQQDKSGLPNDRFSAERPEGSISTLTIQRTEQRDSAMYRCASSSRLAGGQGTQYFGPGTRLLVL.

This chain links TRBV29-1 with TRBJ1-4, with D possibly TRBD1 on 5 matching bases. Germline V gene lookup returns CDR1 SQVTM and CDR2 ANQGSEA. The germline V and J ends were trimmed by 4 bases and 5 bases, with 14 bases remaining between them. The CDR3 totals 14 residues. The CDR3 reads CSVARDGGNEKLFF. DNA for the CDR3: TGCAGCGTTGCTCGTGACGGGGGGAATGAAAAACTGTTTTTT.

This clone has just a few counts. This chain uses TRBV6-1 with TRBJ1-5; 8 bases map to TRBD1. Trimming at V came to 6 bases and at J to 4 bases, leaving 5 bases not matched to a gene. CDR3 length equals 14 residues. Germline V gene lookup returns CDR1 MNHNS and CDR2 SASEGT. The CDR3 loop reads CASRPRTGNQPQHF. DNA of the CDR3: TGTGCCAGCAGACCCAGGACAGGGAATCAGCCCCAGCATTTT.

The V and J genes are TRBV27 and TRBJ2-3; D possibly corresponds to TRBD1 (6 bases). Germline V CDR1 and CDR2: MNHEY, SMNVEV (reference sequence). The CDR3 extends over 17 amino acids. Trimming pared 5 bases from V and 2 bases from J, leaving 20 bases between. The CDR3 reads CASSEGLGDTYTDTQYF. The DNA for the CDR3 is TGTGCCAGCAGTGAAGGCCTGGGGGACACTTACACAGATACGCAGTATTTT.

This chain links TRBV7-2 with TRBJ2-3; no clear D. The CDR3 is 13 amino acids. Trimming removed 5 bases from V and 2 bases from J, with 8 bases in between. CDR1 is SGHTA, CDR2 FQGNSA, per germline. CDR3 coding DNA: TGTGCCAGCAGCGCCCTATCCACAGATACGCAGTATTTT. This translates into CASSALSTDTQYF.

This chain joins TRBV5-4 and TRBJ1-1, with D possibly TRBD1 on 5 matching bases. Germline V gene lookup returns CDR1 SGHNT and CDR2 YYREEE (reference sequence). The CDR3 covers 14 residues. The V end was cut by 3 bases, the J end by 7 bases, with 16 bases between. CDR3 amino acids: CASSSRDSSGEAFF. The CDR3 nucleotides read TGTGCCAGCAGCTCTAGGGACTCTTCCGGTGAAGCTTTCTTT.

This chain connects TRBV6-5 to TRBJ1-1, with D unclear. V lost 2 bases, J lost 1 base, and 5 bases lay in between. Germline assignment: CDR1 MNHEY and CDR2 SVGAGI. The CDR3 spans 13 residues. The CDR3 spells CASSYQSNTEAFF. DNA of the CDR3: TGTGCCAGCAGTTACCAATCGAACACTGAAGCTTTCTTT.

The count of this clone is one. The chain is built from TRBV29-1 and TRBJ1-2; D not certain. CDR3 length equals 9 residues. V lost 7 bases, J lost 3 bases, and 3 bases lay in between. Germline V lookup: CDR1 SQVTM, CDR2 ANQGSEA. DNA of the CDR3: TGCAGCGAGCACTATGGCTACACCTTC. This encodes CSEHYGYTF. The full variable domain, with the rest looked up from reference TRBV29-1 and TRBJ1-2, is SAVISQKPSRDICQRGTSLTIQCQVDSQVTMMFWYRQQPGQSLTLIATANQGSEATYESGFVIDKFPISRPNLTFSTLTVSNMSPEDSSIYLCSEHYGYTFGSGTRLTVV.

This chain connects TRBV6-1 to TRBJ1-2; the D gene is possibly TRBD1 (5 bases). The CDR3 contains 13 residues. Trimming shortened V by 4 bases and J by 6 bases, and 12 bases separated the two germline ends. CDR1 and CDR2 (germline): MNHNS, SASEGT. The CDR3 region is CASSAGREHGYTF. The CDR3 DNA is TGTGCCAGCAGTGCGGGCAGGGAACATGGCTACACCTTC.

The gene calls are TRBV5-4 and TRBJ2-7, with a possible D match to TRBD1 (5 bases). Germline V lookup: CDR1 SGHNT, CDR2 YYREEE (reference sequence). The CDR3 loop spans 14 amino acids. V shed 1 base and J shed 4 bases, with 12 bases lying between them. CDR3: CASSLLSGSYEQYF. The CDR3 DNA reads TGTGCCAGCAGCTTGTTGTCAGGGTCTTACGAGCAGTACTTC.

This clone was seen once. The genes are TRBV7-2 and TRBJ2-5; D is possibly TRBD1 (6 bases). The CDR3 is 14 amino acids. Germline CDR1 SGHTA, CDR2 FQGNSA. V lost 1 base, J lost 5 bases, and 11 bases lay in between. As DNA, the CDR3 is TGTGCCAGCAGCTTAGACAGGGCAAGGGAGACCCAGTACTTC. It encodes CASSLDRARETQYF.

This chain uses TRBV9 with TRBJ1-2, with 7 bases aligning to TRBD1. After removal of 7 bases from V and 5 bases from J, the junction contained 8 bases not matched to a gene. CDR1 is SGDLS and CDR2 is YYNGEE in the germline V gene. The CDR3 runs 13 residues. DNA of the CDR3: TGTGCCAGCGCTAACGGGACAGAATATGGCTACACCTTC. It yields the protein CASANGTEYGYTF.

The rearrangement links TRBV6-6 to TRBJ1-4; 7 bases align to TRBD1. The J segment lost 5 bases and the V segment lost 6 bases, leaving 6 bases of the junction unmatched. CDR1 and CDR2 from the germline V gene are MNHNY and SVGAGI (reference sequence). There are 14 residues in the CDR3. The CDR3 DNA sequence: TGTGCCAGCAGCACCGGGACAGAGAATGAAAAACTGTTTTTT. Translation gives CASSTGTENEKLFF.